The 25 T cell receptor beta chains below all came from one sample that was sequenced in a study of control samples from healthy donors and cancer patients. Method: immunoSEQ multiplex PCR; TCRdb's copy keeps in-frame clones and lacks some. This table holds 160,000 or so clones, about 94% found once. Sequencing was done on a sample of blood. The origin of the receptors is a woman aged 40 to 49 in good health.

This clone was picked up one time. CDR3 DNA: TGTGCCAGCAGCTCTAGTAGGGGGAATAGCAATCAGCCCCAGCATTTT. Translating it yields CASSSSRGNSNQPQHF. The rearrangement links TRBV7-9 to TRBJ1-5, with D possibly matching TRBD1 (6 bases). The CDR3 extends over 16 amino acids. Germline V gives CDR1 SEHNR, CDR2 FQNEAQ (reference sequence). The V end was cut by 4 bases, the J end by 0 bases, with 13 bases between.

This chain links TRBV4-1 with TRBJ2-1, with D possibly matching TRBD2 (6 bases). Trimming removed 6 bases from V and 5 bases from J, with 23 bases in between. This CDR3 contains 17 residues. CDR1 and CDR2 from the germline V gene are MGHRA and YSYEKL. CDR3 sequence: CASSKGRPVPIHNEQFF. In DNA form, the CDR3 reads TGCGCCAGCAGTAAAGGGAGGCCGGTACCTATCCACAATGAGCAGTTCTTC.

This chain joins TRBV27 and TRBJ2-1; 8 nucleotides line up with TRBD1. The junction had 12 bases not matched to a gene; V was cut back by 7 bases and J by 7 bases. Per the germline V gene, CDR1 is MNHEY and CDR2 is SMNVEV (reference sequence). This CDR3 comprises 15 residues. CDR3 coding DNA: TGTGCCAGCACCCCGGACCGACAGGGGAGGAATGAGCAGTTCTTC. Translating gives CASTPDRQGRNEQFF.

The chain recombines TRBV10-2 with TRBJ1-1, with TRBD1 as a possible D gene (6 bases). The V gene's germline CDR1 is WSHSY and CDR2 SAAADI. This CDR3 region has 13 residues. Trimming stripped 3 bases from V and 7 bases from J, with 12 bases between. The CDR3 region is CASSESARGEAFF. CDR3 sequence (DNA): TGCGCCAGCAGTGAATCTGCCAGGGGTGAAGCTTTCTTT.

This chain links TRBV9 with TRBJ2-2, with no clear D. V shed 3 bases and J shed 1 base, with 16 bases lying between them. The CDR3 length is 17 residues. Germline V gene sequence: CDR1 SGDLS, CDR2 YYNGEE. The CDR3 loop reads CASSAPERRGNTGELFF. Written as DNA, the CDR3 is TGTGCCAGCAGCGCCCCCGAGAGGAGAGGGAACACCGGGGAGCTGTTTTTT.

As concerns this clone: Other DNA sequences within the sample encode an identical CDR3. This chain connects TRBV7-2 to TRBJ1-2; 7 bases fit TRBD1. The CDR3 covers 15 residues. J lost 2 bases, V lost 6 bases, and 9 bases had no gene match. Germline lookup yields CDR1 SGHTA and CDR2 FQGNSA. In DNA form, the CDR3 reads TGTGCCAGCAGTCCAGGGGGGGACTTGAACTATGGCTACACCTTC. This gives the protein CASSPGGDLNYGYTF.

The chain couples TRBV9 to TRBJ1-4; D unclear. CDR3 size: 17 residues. Germline V gene sequence: CDR1 SGDLS, CDR2 YYNGEE. Trimming shortened V by 1 base and J by 0 bases, and 13 bases separated the two germline ends. The chain's CDR3 is CASSVFPEPATNEKLFF. CDR3 sequence (DNA): TGTGCCAGCAGCGTATTCCCAGAGCCGGCAACTAATGAAAAACTGTTTTTT.

The chain carries TRBV28 and TRBJ1-6; D might be TRBD1 (5 bases). The CDR3 runs 15 residues. The ends were cut back, 6 bases at V and 7 bases at J, with 16 bases in the middle. CDR1 MDHEN and CDR2 SYDVKM come from the germline V gene. The CDR3 region has the DNA TGTGCCAGCAGAGCGGGGGTCAGGCCGAATTCACCCCTCCACTTT. Encoded protein: CASRAGVRPNSPLHF. The variable domain in full, with the rest retrieved from reference TRBV28 and TRBJ1-6, is DVKVTQSSRYLVKRTGEKVFLECVQDMDHENMFWYRQDPGLGLRLIYFSYDVKMKEKGDIPEGYSVSREKKERFSLILESASTNQTSMYLCASRAGVRPNSPLHFGNGTRLTVT.

This rearrangement joins TRBV7-9 to TRBJ1-4, with D possibly being TRBD1 (6 bases). Per germline, CDR1 SEHNR and CDR2 FQNEAQ (reference sequence). The ends were cut back, 0 bases at V and 2 bases at J, with 13 bases in the middle. The CDR3 sequence is 17 residues long. In nucleotides, the CDR3 is TGTGCCAGCAGCTTAGCTAACCGGGGGCTGACTAATGAAAAACTGTTTTTT. This gives the protein CASSLANRGLTNEKLFF.

The chain carries TRBV3-1 (or the pseudogene TRBV3-2) and TRBJ2-2, with no clear D. CDR3 length: 16 amino acids. The ends were cut back, 0 bases at V and 5 bases at J, with 13 bases in the middle. The germline gives CDR1 LGHDT, CDR2 YNNKEL (reference sequence). The CDR3 nucleotides read TGTGCCAGCAGCCAAGATTTTAGGTCAGCGACCGGGGAGCTGTTTTTT. Amino acids: CASSQDFRSATGELFF.

The chain uses TRBV6-5 and TRBJ2-7; D could derive from TRBD1 or TRBD2 (5 bases each). The CDR3 runs to 13 residues. Trimming left V 10 bases short and J 3 bases short, with 16 bases between. Germline V gene lookup returns CDR1 MNHEY and CDR2 SVGAGI. The CDR3 loop reads CATLRSGGYEQYF. CDR3 nucleotides: TGTGCCACCTTACGGAGTGGGGGCTACGAGCAGTACTTC.

To note about this clone: The same CDR3 can be traced to other DNA sequences in this sample. The rearrangement uses TRBV6-6 and TRBJ1-1; 7 nucleotides agree with TRBD1. The CDR3 runs 15 residues. Germline V lookup: CDR1 MNHNY, CDR2 SVGAGI (reference sequence). Losses at the gene ends were 5 bases for V and 5 bases for J; bases not matched to a gene: 11. The CDR3 loop reads CASSPWTGRGTEAFF. The CDR3 DNA reads as TGTGCCAGCAGTCCATGGACAGGTAGGGGGACTGAAGCTTTCTTT.

This sequence joins TRBV10-3 and TRBJ1-6; D may be TRBD1 (6 bases). Trimming pared 7 bases from V and 6 bases from J, leaving 13 bases between. The length of the CDR3 is 14 residues. The germline gives CDR1 ENHRY, CDR2 SYGVKD. The CDR3 nucleotides are TGTGCCATCACGAACGGACAGAGTAATTCACCCCTCCACTTT. Amino acids: CAITNGQSNSPLHF.

The chain has TRBV9 and TRBJ2-4; the D gene is possibly TRBD1 (6 bases). In germline, CDR1 is SGDLS, CDR2 YYNGEE. V was clipped by 0 bases and J by 4 bases, with 8 bases between them. The CDR3 consists of 14 residues. The chain's CDR3 is CASSVAGQKNIQYF. For the CDR3, the DNA is TGTGCCAGCAGCGTAGCCGGACAGAAAAACATTCAGTACTTC.

The J gene is TRBJ1-5, the V gene TRBV4-3; D uncertain. The germline gives CDR1 LGHNA, CDR2 YSLEER. This CDR3 has 13 residues. V was trimmed by 1 base and J by 13 bases, leaving 14 bases between them. CDR3 DNA: TGCGCCAGCAGCCAAGTACGGGCGGCCCCTCAGCATTTT. It codes for CASSQVRAAPQHF.

The chain employs TRBV11-3 and TRBJ2-7; TRBD2 matches 7 bases. The CDR3 covers 19 residues. Germline CDR1 and CDR2: SGHNT and YENEEA. V shed 0 bases, J shed 4 bases, and the junction held 18 bases outside the gene matches. The CDR3 coding sequence is TGTGCCAGCAGCTTAGATTGTGGGTTGGGCGGGGGAACCATATACGAGCAGTACTTC. Its protein is CASSLDCGLGGGTIYEQYF.

The V gene is TRBV6-2 or TRBV6-3, the J gene TRBJ2-5, with 7 bases that match TRBD2. V was clipped by 6 bases and J by 5 bases; unmatched bases: 15. Germline CDR1 and CDR2: MNHEY and SVGEGT. The CDR3 is made up of 16 amino acids. CDR3 DNA sequence: TGTGCCAGCAGCTTCAACCCGACTAGCCCCACTGAGACCCAGTACTTC. This codes for CASSFNPTSPTETQYF.

The genes are TRBV10-3 and TRBJ1-6, with D possibly being TRBD1 (5 bases). The CDR3 has 15 amino acids. Germline-derived CDR1 and CDR2 are ENHRY and SYGVKD. The ends were cut back, 4 bases at V and 7 bases at J, with 14 bases in the middle. The CDR3 reads CAISVTQGGNSPLHF. The CDR3 DNA reads TGTGCCATCAGTGTAACCCAGGGCGGCAATTCACCCCTCCACTTT.

V is TRBV4-2 and J is TRBJ1-4, with 8 nucleotides matching TRBD1. V shed 4 bases, J shed 0 bases, and the junction held 4 bases outside the gene matches. The length of the CDR3 is 16 residues. Per germline, CDR1 LGHNA and CDR2 YNFKEQ. CDR3 DNA: TGTGCCAGCAGCCCAACAGGGGGTACAACTAATGAAAAACTGTTTTTT. It translates to CASSPTGGTTNEKLFF.

The V call is TRBV2, the J call TRBJ2-7; a possible D gene is TRBD1 (6 bases). V gave up 6 bases and J gave up 2 bases, with 14 bases separating them. Germline V lookup: CDR1 SNHLY, CDR2 FYNNEI. The CDR3 runs 14 residues. In nucleotides, the CDR3 is TGTGCCAGCAGCTCGGACAGCGGACCCTACGAGCAGTACTTC. This sequence encodes CASSSDSGPYEQYF.

The chain carries TRBV19 and TRBJ2-7, with a possible D match to TRBD2 (6 bases). This CDR3 has 15 residues. Looked up from germline, CDR1 is LNHDA and CDR2 is SQIVND (reference sequence). V lost 4 bases, J lost 3 bases, and 16 bases lay in between. CDR3 sequence reads: CASSSRRDLGYEQYF. DNA for the CDR3: TGTGCCAGTAGTAGCCGCCGGGACTTAGGCTACGAGCAGTACTTC.

This chain links TRBV4-3 with TRBJ1-2; TRBD1 is a possible D gene (6 bases). Germline V gene sequence: CDR1 LGHNA, CDR2 YSLEER. The ends were cut back, 2 bases at V and 4 bases at J, with 14 bases in the middle. The CDR3 runs to 15 residues. CDR3 protein: CASSQRHREGYGYTF. Written as DNA, the CDR3 is TGCGCCAGCAGCCAAAGGCACAGGGAGGGCTATGGCTACACCTTC.

This clone has a handful of counts. The V gene is TRBV5-4, the J gene TRBJ2-7; the D gene is possibly TRBD1 (5 bases). The CDR3 loop spans 13 amino acids. Trimming cost V 1 base and J 2 bases, with 7 bases left between them. Germline V gene sequence: CDR1 SGHNT, CDR2 YYREEE (reference sequence). Written as DNA, the CDR3 is TGTGCCAGCAGCTTGCAGGGAACCTACGAGCAGTACTTC. Translation gives CASSLQGTYEQYF.

J is TRBJ1-2 and V is TRBV6-5; 12 bases are shared with TRBD1. CDR3 length: 14 residues. J was trimmed by 7 bases and V by 4 bases; bases with no gene match: 4. Germline lookup yields CDR1 MNHEY and CDR2 SVGAGI. The CDR3 reads CASSSGQGAPGYTF. The CDR3 DNA reads as TGTGCCAGCAGTTCGGGACAGGGGGCTCCTGGCTACACCTTC.

This clone was counted once. The J gene is TRBJ1-3, the V gene TRBV4-1; D ambiguous. V was clipped by 4 bases and J by 0 bases, with 4 bases between them. CDR1 MGHRA and CDR2 YSYEKL come from the germline V gene. The length of the CDR3 is 13 residues. The CDR3 sequence: CASSPYSGNTIYF. CDR3 DNA: TGCGCCAGCAGCCCATACTCTGGAAACACCATATATTTT.